This TCR beta chain was found in a study of blood T cell repertoires in COVID-19. Study-level background: Samples taken during acute and convalescent COVID-19 were collected in the United States, Italy and Spain.

CDR1 and CDR2 from the germline V gene are SGHTA and FQGNSA. The CDR3 length is 15 residues. Trimming shortened V by 1 base and J by 7 bases, and 14 bases separated the two germline ends. This clone was picked up one time. Sequencing was performed with immunoSEQ multiplex PCR; in TCRdb, only in-frame clones are kept and a portion is missing. The data hold about 410,000 clones, with about 88% observed a single time. This sequence originates from a woman aged 35 to 49 with COVID-19, enrolled during active disease. J is TRBJ1-5 and V is TRBV7-2, with D possibly being TRBD1 (5 bases). The sequenced sample consisted of peripheral blood. Here the CDR3 reads CASSLGGEAGQPQHF. In DNA, the CDR3 is TGTGCCAGCAGCTTAGGGGGGGAGGCAGGGCAGCCCCAGCATTTT.